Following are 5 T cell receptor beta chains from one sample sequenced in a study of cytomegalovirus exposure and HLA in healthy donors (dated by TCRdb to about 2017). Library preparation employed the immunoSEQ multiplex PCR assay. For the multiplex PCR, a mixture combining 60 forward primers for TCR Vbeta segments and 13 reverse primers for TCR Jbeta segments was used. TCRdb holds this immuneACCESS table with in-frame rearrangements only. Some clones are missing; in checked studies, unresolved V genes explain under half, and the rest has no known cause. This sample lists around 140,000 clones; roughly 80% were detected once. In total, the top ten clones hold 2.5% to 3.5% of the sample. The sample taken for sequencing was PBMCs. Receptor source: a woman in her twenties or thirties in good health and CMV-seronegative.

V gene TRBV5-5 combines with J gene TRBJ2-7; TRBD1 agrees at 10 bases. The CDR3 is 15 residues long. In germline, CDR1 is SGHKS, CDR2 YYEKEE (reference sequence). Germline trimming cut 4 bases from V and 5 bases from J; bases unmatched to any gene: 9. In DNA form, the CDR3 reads TGTGCCAGCAGCCCTCTTCCCGGGACAGGGGACGAGCAGTACTTC. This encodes CASSPLPGTGDEQYF.

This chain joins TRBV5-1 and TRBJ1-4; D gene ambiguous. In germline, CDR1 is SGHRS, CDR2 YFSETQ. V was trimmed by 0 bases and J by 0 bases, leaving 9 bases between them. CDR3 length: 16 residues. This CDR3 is CASSLDSLATNEKLFF. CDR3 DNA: TGCGCCAGCAGCTTGGACAGCCTTGCAACTAATGAAAAACTGTTTTTT.

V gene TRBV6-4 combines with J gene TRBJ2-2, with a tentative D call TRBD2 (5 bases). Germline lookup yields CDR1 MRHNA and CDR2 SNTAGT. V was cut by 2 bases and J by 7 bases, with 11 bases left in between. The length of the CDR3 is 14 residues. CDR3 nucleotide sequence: TGTGCCAGCAGTGACAGAGCGGTGGGCGGGGAGCTGTTTTTT. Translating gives CASSDRAVGGELFF.

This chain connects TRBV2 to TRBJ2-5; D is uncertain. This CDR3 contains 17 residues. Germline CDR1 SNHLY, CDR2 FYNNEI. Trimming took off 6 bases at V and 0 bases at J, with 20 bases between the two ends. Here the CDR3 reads CASRHRYTQTYQETQYF. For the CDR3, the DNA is TGTGCCAGCAGGCACCGCTACACACAGACGTACCAAGAGACCCAGTACTTC.

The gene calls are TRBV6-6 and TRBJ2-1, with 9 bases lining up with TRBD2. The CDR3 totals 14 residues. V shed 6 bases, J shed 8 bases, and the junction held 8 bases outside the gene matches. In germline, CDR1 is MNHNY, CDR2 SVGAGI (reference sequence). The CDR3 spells CASSQRGARDEQFF. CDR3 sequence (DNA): TGTGCCAGCAGCCAGCGGGGGGCCCGCGATGAGCAGTTCTTC.